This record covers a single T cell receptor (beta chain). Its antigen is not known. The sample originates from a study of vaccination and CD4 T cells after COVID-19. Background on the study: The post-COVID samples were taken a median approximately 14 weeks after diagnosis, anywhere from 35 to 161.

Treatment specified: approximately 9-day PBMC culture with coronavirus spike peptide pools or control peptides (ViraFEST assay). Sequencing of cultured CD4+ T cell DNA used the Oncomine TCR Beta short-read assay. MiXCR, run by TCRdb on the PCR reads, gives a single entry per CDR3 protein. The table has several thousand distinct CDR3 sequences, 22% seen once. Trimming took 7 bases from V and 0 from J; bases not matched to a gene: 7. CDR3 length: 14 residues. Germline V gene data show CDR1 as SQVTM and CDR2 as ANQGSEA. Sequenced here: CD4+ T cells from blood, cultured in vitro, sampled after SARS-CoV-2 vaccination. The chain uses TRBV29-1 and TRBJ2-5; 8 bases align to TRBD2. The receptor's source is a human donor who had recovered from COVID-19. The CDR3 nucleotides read TGCAGCGCCCCAAGCGGGGGAAACCAAGAGACCCAGTACTTC. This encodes CSAPSGGNQETQYF. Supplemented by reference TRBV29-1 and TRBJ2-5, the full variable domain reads SAVISQKPSRDICQRGTSLTIQCQVDSQVTMMFWYRQQPGQSLTLIATANQGSEATYESGFVIDKFPISRPNLTFSTLTVSNMSPEDSSIYLCSAPSGGNQETQYFGPGTRLLVL.